The rows below give T cell receptor beta chains drawn from one sample of a study of cytomegalovirus exposure and HLA in healthy donors. Profiled with immunoSEQ multiplex PCR; TCRdb holds only in-frame clones, not every one. Of roughly 97,000 clones listed, about 9.4% are singletons. Sequencing was carried out using PBMCs. Source of these receptors: a man aged 35 to 55 in good health and CMV-seropositive. CDR3s include the opening cysteine and the closing phenylalanine or tryptophan.

V,J,length,CDR3
TRBV29-1,TRBJ2-3,14,CSVRLAGAGDTQYF
TRBV10-3,.,17,CAISVGLAGGGTYEQYF
TRBV7-2,TRBJ2-7,17,CASSLALIGGRGYEQYF
TRBV9,TRBJ2-1,14,CASSVASEHNEQFF
TRBV30,TRBJ2-1,13,CACPQSSYNEQFF
TRBV7-2,TRBJ2-3,14,CASRMTMGADTQYF
TRBV28,TRBJ2-7,14,CASSDLVAGSEQYF
TRBV29-1,TRBJ1-2,15,CSVGEGVNINYGYTF
TRBV9,TRBJ2-2,13,CASSVLLTGELFF
TRBV19,TRBJ2-1,15,CASSIRRGLNNEQFF
TRBV7-9,TRBJ1-2,17,CASSPTGGVSMVYGYTF
TRBV9,TRBJ2-5,14,CASSVGTAGETQYF
TRBV29-1,TRBJ1-2,13,CSVGDRANYGYTF
TRBV7-3,TRBJ2-7,15,CASIISGVGVYEQYF
TRBV4-3,TRBJ2-3,18,CASSPGLAGGPSTDTQYF
TRBV27,TRBJ1-1,17,CASSFGVASKMNTEAFF
TRBV19,TRBJ2-6,15,CASRTGSSGANVLTF
TRBV5-5,TRBJ1-5,16,CASSRDFATPNQPQHF
TRBV25-1,TRBJ2-2,17,CASSNDSGTNRIGELFF
TRBV2,TRBJ2-7,14,CASSYTGFRYEQYF
TRBV4-2,TRBJ2-7,18,CASSQVAGGQVSSYEQYF
TRBV7-8,TRBJ2-1,16,CASSFSSGGTNNEQFF
TRBV6-1,TRBJ2-5,15,CASSETAGGGETQYF
TRBV4-1,TRBJ2-1,17,CASSQTVAGGGYNEQFF
TRBV2,TRBJ1-3,14,CASSHEDSGNTIYF
TRBV19,TRBJ1-1,14,CASSIGGGAAEAFF
TRBV5-4,TRBJ1-5,14,CASSPGGSNQPQHF
TRBV5-5,TRBJ2-1,14,CASSLAREGNEQFF
TRBV11-2,TRBJ2-1,15,CASSLELAGINEQFF
TRBV7-2,TRBJ2-3,13,CASKRESTDTQYF
TRBV19,TRBJ2-7,13,CASGTSGSHEQYF
TRBV19,TRBJ2-3,18,CASSIAGAGGGNTDTQYF
TRBV2,TRBJ2-3,15,CASSVGTSGTDTQYF
TRBV4-1,TRBJ2-7,14,CASSPGTGGGEQYF
TRBV27,TRBJ2-1,16,CASSVAAGLDVNEQFF
TRBV7-9,TRBJ1-5,14,CASSEGDRDQPQHF